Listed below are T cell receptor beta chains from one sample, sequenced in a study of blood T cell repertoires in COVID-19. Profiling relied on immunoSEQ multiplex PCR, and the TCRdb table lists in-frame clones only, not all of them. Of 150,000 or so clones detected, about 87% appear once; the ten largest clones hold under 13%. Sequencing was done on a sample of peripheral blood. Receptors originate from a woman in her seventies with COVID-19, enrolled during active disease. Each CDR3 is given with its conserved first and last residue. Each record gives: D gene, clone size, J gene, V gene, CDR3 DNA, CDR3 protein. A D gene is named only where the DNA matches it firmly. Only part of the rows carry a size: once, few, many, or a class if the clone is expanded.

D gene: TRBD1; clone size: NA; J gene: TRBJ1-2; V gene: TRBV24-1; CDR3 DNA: TGTGCCACCAGTGAACCAGGACAGGGGAACGGCTACACCTTC; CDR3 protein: CATSEPGQGNGYTF
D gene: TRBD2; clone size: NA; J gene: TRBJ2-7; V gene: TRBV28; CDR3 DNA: TGTGCCAGCAGGGAGCCGGGGGGTAGGCAGTACTTC; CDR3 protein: CASREPGGRQYF
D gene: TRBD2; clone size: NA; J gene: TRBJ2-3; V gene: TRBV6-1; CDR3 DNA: TGTGCCAGCAGTGAAGCGGTAGCGGGGGCGAAATATGCAGATACGCAGTATTTT; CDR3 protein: CASSEAVAGAKYADTQYF
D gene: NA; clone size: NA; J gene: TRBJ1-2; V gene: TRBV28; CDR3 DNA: TGTGCCAGCAGTTTCTCGGGGCGGGGGCCGGGGTATGGCTACACCTTC; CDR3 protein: CASSFSGRGPGYGYTF
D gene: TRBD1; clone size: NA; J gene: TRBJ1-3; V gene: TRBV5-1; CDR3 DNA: TGCGCCAGCAGCGGGCAGACAGGGACTGGAAACACCATATATTTT; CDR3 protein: CASSGQTGTGNTIYF
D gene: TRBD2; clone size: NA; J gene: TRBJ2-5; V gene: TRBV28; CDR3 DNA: TGTGCCAGCAGTGGGCAAAGGGGACCCAGCGGGGGTCTAGTGGCCCAGTACTTC; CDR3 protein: CASSGQRGPSGGLVAQYF
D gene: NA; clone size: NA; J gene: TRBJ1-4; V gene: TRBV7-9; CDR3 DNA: TGTGCCAGCAGCCTTTCATACAGTACAACTAATGAAAAACTGTTTTTT; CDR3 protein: CASSLSYSTTNEKLFF
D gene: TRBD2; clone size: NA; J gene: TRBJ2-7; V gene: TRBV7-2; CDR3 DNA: TGTGCCAGCAGCTCGGGACTAGCGGGGGGCCGTCGCTCCTACGAGCAGTACTTC; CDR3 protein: CASSSGLAGGRRSYEQYF
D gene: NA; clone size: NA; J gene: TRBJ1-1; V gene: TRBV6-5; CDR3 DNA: TGTGCCAGCAGTTACTCAGAGGGCACTGAAGCTTTCTTT; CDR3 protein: CASSYSEGTEAFF
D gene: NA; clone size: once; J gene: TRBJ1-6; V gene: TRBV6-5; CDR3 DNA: TGTGCCAGCAGTTACGGGGACACCCATAATTCACCCCTCCACTTT; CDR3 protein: CASSYGDTHNSPLHF
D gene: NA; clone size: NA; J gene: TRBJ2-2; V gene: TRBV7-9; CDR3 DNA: TGTGCCAGCAGCTTTTTTCAGGCGAACACCGGGGAGCTGTTTTTT; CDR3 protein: CASSFFQANTGELFF
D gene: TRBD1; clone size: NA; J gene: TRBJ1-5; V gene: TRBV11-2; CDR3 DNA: TGTGCCAGCAGCGTAGAACAGGGGGCAAATCAGCCCCAGCATTTT; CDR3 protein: CASSVEQGANQPQHF
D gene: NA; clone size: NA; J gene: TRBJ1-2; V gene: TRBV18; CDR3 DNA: TGTGCCAGCTCACCACCGGCGGGGGAGGGTGGCTACACCTTC; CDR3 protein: CASSPPAGEGGYTF
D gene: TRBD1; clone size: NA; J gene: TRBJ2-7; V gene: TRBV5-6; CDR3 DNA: TGTGCCAGCAGCCCGGTGGGACAGGGGTGGTACGAGCAGTACTTC; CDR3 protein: CASSPVGQGWYEQYF
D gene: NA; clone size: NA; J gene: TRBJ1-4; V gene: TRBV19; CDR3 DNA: TGTGCCAGTAGTAACCGGGACTACAATAAAGGTGAAAAACTGTTTTTT; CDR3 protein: CASSNRDYNKGEKLFF
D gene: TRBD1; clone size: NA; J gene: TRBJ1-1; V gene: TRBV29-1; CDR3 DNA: TGCAGCGTTGAGGGGGGTTGGGACAGGGGCACTGAAGCTTTCTTT; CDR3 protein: CSVEGGWDRGTEAFF
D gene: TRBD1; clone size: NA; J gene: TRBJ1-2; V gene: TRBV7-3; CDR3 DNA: TGTGCCTCGGCGGAAGGGACAGGATATGGCTACACCTTC; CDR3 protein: CASAEGTGYGYTF
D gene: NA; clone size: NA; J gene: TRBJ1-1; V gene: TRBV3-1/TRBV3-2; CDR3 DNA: TGTGCCCCCTTTTCCCAGCCAAGGGGCAGGGTAAACACTGAAGCTTTCTTT; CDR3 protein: CAPFSQPRGRVNTEAFF
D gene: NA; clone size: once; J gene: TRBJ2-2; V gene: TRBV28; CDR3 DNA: TGTGCCAGCAGATCTAAAAAGGGGACACGCATAAACACCGGGGAGCTGTTTTTT; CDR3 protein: CASRSKKGTRINTGELFF
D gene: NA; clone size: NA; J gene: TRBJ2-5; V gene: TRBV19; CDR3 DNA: TGTGCCAGTAGTTTGATTGCGGGGGCTATAGAGACCCAGTACTTC; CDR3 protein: CASSLIAGAIETQYF
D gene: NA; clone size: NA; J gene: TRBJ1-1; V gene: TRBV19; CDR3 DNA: TGTGCCACCAAGGCGGGGGGATGGAACACTGAAGCTTTCTTT; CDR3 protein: CATKAGGWNTEAFF
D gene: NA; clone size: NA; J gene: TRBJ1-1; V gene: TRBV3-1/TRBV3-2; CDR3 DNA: TGTGCCAGCAGCGACCGGGGGGGGCGAGCTGAAGCTTTCTTT; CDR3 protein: CASSDRGGRAEAFF
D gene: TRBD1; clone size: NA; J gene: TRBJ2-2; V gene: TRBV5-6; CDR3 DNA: TGTGCCAGCAGCCGGGACAGGGGGCGCGACGGGGAGCTGTTTTTT; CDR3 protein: CASSRDRGRDGELFF
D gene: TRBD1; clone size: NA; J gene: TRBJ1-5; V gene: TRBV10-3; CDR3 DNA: TGTGCCAGTCAGGGACAGATCAATCAGCCCCAGCATTTT; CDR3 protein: CASQGQINQPQHF
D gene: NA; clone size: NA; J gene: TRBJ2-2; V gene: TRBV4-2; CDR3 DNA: TGTGCCAGCAGCCAAAAACCAGCGACCTCGAACACCGGGGAGCTGTTTTTT; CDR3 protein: CASSQKPATSNTGELFF
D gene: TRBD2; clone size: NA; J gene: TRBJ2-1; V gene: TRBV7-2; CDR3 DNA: TGTGCCAGCAGCTTATTACGTAGGGCGGCGGGGGGGCGGAGTGAGCAGTTCTTC; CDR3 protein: CASSLLRRAAGGRSEQFF
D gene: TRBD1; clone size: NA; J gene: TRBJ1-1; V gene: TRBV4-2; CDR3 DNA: TGTGCCAGCAGCCAAGATCAGGGGGCCACTGAAGCTTTCTTT; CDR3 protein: CASSQDQGATEAFF
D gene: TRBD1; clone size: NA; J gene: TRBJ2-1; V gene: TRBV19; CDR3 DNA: TGTGCCAGTAGTCGATCCGGGACAGGGGCAATCAATGAGCAGTTCTTC; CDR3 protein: CASSRSGTGAINEQFF
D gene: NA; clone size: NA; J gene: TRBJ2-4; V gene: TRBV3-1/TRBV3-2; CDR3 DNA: TGTGCCAGCAGTACAGGGGCCAAAAACATTCAGTACTTC; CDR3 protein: CASSTGAKNIQYF
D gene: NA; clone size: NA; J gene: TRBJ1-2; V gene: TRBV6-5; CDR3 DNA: TGTGCCAGCACGGTTCAGGCGGGCGCGACGGGCGGCTACACCTTC; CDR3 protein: CASTVQAGATGGYTF
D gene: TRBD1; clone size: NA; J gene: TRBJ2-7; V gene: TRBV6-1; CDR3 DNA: TGTGCCAGCAGTGAAGGGGACAGGGGTCGCTCCTACGAGCAGTACTTC; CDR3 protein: CASSEGDRGRSYEQYF
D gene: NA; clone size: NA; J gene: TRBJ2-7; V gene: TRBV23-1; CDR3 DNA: TGCGCCAGCAGAACCAAACAGGGATATCTCGAGCAGTACTTC; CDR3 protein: CASRTKQGYLEQYF
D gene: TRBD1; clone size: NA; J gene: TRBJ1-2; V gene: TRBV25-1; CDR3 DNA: TGTGCCAGCAGTCCCCGGACAGGGGCAAGGTATGGCTACACCTTC; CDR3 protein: CASSPRTGARYGYTF
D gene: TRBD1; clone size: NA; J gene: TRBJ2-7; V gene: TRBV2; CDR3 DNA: TGTGCCAGCAGTAGGGCCGACAGGGGCCTCACCCCCTACGAGCAGTACTTC; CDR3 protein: CASSRADRGLTPYEQYF
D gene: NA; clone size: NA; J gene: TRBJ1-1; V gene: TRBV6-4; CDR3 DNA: TGTGCCAGCAGTGACTCACAGAACACTGAAGCTTTCTTT; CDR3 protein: CASSDSQNTEAFF
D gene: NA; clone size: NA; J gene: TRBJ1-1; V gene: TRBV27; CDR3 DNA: TGTGCCAGCAGTTTGGGAGGGGTGGACACTGAAGCTTTCTTT; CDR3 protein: CASSLGGVDTEAFF
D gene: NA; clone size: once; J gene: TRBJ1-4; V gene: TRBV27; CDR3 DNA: TGTGCCAGCAGTTCCCCCGGCGGGGAGGTAGGAAAACTGTTTTTT; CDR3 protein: CASSSPGGEVGKLFF
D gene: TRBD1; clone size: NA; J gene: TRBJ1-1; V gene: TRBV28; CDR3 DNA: TGTGCCAGCAGTTTTAGGGGGCGTTTTAGCACTGAAGCTTTCTTT; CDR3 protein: CASSFRGRFSTEAFF
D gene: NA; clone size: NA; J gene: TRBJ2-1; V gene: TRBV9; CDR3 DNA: TGTGCCAGCAGCCAACCCCGGGTGGCTCGGGAGCAGTTCTTC; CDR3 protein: CASSQPRVAREQFF
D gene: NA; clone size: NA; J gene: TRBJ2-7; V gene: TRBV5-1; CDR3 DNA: TGCGCCAGCAGCCGCGAGGGTTCCCTCTCCTACGAGCAGTACTTC; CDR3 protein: CASSREGSLSYEQYF
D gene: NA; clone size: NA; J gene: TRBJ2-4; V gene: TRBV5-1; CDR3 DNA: TGCGCCAGCAGCTTGGGCCCTTCAACGGGTGGTAACATTCAGTACTTC; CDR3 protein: CASSLGPSTGGNIQYF
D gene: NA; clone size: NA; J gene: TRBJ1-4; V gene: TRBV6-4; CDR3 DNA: TGTGCCAGCAGGGCTACAGGGCGGACTAATGAAAAACTGTTTTTT; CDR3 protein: CASRATGRTNEKLFF